The text below deals with one T cell receptor (beta chain). This CDR3 contains 16 residues. Germline-derived CDR1 and CDR2 are MGHDK and SYGVNS. Trimming stripped 1 base from V and 2 bases from J, with 13 bases between. Profiling relied on immunoSEQ multiplex PCR, and the TCRdb table lists in-frame clones only, not all of them. The sample has roughly 170,000 clones; approximately 61% are singletons. This sample was included in a study of shared clonotypes between healthy human individuals. The chain employs TRBV25-1 and TRBJ2-3; no reliable D call. The receptor's source is a man in his thirties or forties in good health. Sequencing was performed on memory CD4+ T cells sorted from blood. Subset noted: CD45RA-negative fraction. Here the CDR3 reads CASSEWTNELTDTQYF. As DNA, the CDR3 is TGTGCCAGCAGTGAATGGACCAACGAACTCACAGATACGCAGTATTTT.